This T cell receptor beta chain was documented in a study of radiotherapy plus CTLA-4 blockade in lung cancer. Study details: For approximately 19% of patients, objective responses occurred, and approximately 31% had disease control. The study's findings and limits: Blood-borne expansion of tumor-derived TCR clones followed radiotherapy plus ipilimumab. Reports identified early blood T cell clone dynamics, with interferon-beta, as the best response predictor.

Repertoires were generated with immunoSEQ multiplex PCR, while TCRdb's copy carries only in-frame clones and drops some. The sample records about 35,000 clones, around 85% being singletons. This clone turned up a few times. Its antigen remains unknown. Chemo-refractory metastatic non-small-cell lung cancer patients underwent focal radiation alongside CTLA-4 blockade with ipilimumab. This CDR3 region has 15 residues. CDR1 and CDR2 (germline): PRHDT, FYEKMQ (reference sequence). Sequencing used peripheral blood, obtained from a patient treated with radiotherapy plus ipilimumab. This chain links TRBV13 with TRBJ2-5; 10 nucleotides line up with TRBD1. The J call is in doubt because the DNA end fits TRBJ2-7 better. This TCR was sampled from a human donor with non-small cell lung cancer who had stable disease on radiotherapy plus ipilimumab. This chain's CDR3 is CASSLGDRGRGEQYF. CDR3 bases: TGTGCCAGCAGCTTAGGAGACAGGGGGCGCGGCGAGCAGTACTTC.